This T cell receptor (beta chain) was captured in a study of T cell changes during pregnancy in multiple sclerosis. CDR3 length: 12 amino acids. V lost 3 bases, J lost 7 bases, and 10 bases lay in between. Germline values: CDR1 SGHNT, CDR2 YYREEE (reference sequence). TCRdb's table, derived via immunoSEQ multiplex PCR, lists solely in-frame clones and lacks some. The sample has about 59,000 clones; over 90% are singletons. The sample holds a few counts of this clone. V gene TRBV5-4 combines with J gene TRBJ1-1; weak D call: TRBD1 (6 bases). The TCR sequence derives from a female donor with multiple sclerosis, enrolled in a pregnancy study. The sample here was CD8+ T cells from peripheral blood mononuclear cells, taken in the third trimester of pregnancy. The CDR3 coding sequence is TGTGCCAGCAGCTGGGGACAAATTGAAGCTTTCTTT. It translates to CASSWGQIEAFF. The full variable domain, in which reference TRBV5-4 and TRBJ1-1 provide the parts outside the CDR3, is ETGVTQSPTHLIKTRGQQVTLRCSSQSGHNTVSWYQQALGQGPQFIFQYYREEENGRGNFPPRFSGLQFPNYSSELNVNALELDDSALYLCASSWGQIEAFFGQGTRLTVV.